One sample yielded the 15 T cell receptor beta chains listed below, sequenced in a study of blood T cell repertoires in COVID-19. TCRdb's table, derived via immunoSEQ multiplex PCR, lists solely in-frame clones and lacks some. Among hundreds of thousands of clones listed, 85% to 90% were seen once. Material for sequencing was PBMCs or T cells enriched from blood (not recorded which). The receptors were gathered from a man aged 18 to 29 who had recovered from COVID-19.

CDR3: CATGGQDYGYTF. The CDR3, as DNA: TGTGCCACCGGTGGACAGGACTATGGCTACACCTTC. The chain recombines TRBV24-1 with TRBJ1-2, with 7 bases lining up with TRBD1. V was pared by 9 bases and J by 3 bases, with 3 bases of the junction left unmatched. Germline CDR1 and CDR2: KGHDR and SFDVKD. The CDR3 length is 12 residues.

V gene TRBV25-1 combines with J gene TRBJ1-1; 8 bases map to TRBD1. The CDR3 has 13 amino acids. J was trimmed by 5 bases and V by 6 bases; bases with no gene match: 5. Germline V gene lookup returns CDR1 MGHDK and CDR2 SYGVNS. The CDR3 region is CASSRTGRTEAFF. The DNA for the CDR3 is TGTGCCAGCAGCCGGACAGGGAGGACTGAAGCTTTCTTT.

The chain joins TRBV7-3 to TRBJ2-2; D may be TRBD1 (6 bases). Germline loops: CDR1 SGHTA, CDR2 FQGTGA. This CDR3 comprises 16 residues. The V end lost 2 bases, the J end lost 0 bases, and 10 bases lay between the germline ends. Here the CDR3 DNA reads TGTGCCAGCAGCTTACCGGGACACCCGAACACCGGGGAGCTGTTTTTT. It codes for CASSLPGHPNTGELFF.

This clone was recorded once. The chain joins TRBV6-5 to TRBJ1-2; 7 bases map to TRBD1. CDR3 length: 12 residues. V shed 11 bases and J 4 bases; nucleotides not matched to a gene: 7. Germline CDR1 MNHEY, CDR2 SVGAGI. CDR3 sequence reads: CAARQGSYGYTF. Written as DNA, the CDR3 is TGTGCCGCCCGACAGGGAAGCTATGGCTACACCTTC.

The V call is TRBV10-2, the J call TRBJ1-1; 7 bases are shared with TRBD1. The CDR3 has 12 residues. Germline CDR1 reads WSHSY; CDR2 reads SAAADI. J was trimmed by 8 bases and V by 8 bases; bases with no gene match: 8. DNA of the CDR3: TGCGCCAGCTCGAGACAGGGTGCGGAAGCTTTCTTT. Its translation: CASSRQGAEAFF.

This chain connects TRBV7-6 to TRBJ1-3; D remains ambiguous. Germline-derived CDR1 and CDR2 are SGHVS and FNYEAQ. V was trimmed by 4 bases and J by 0 bases, leaving 16 bases between them. The CDR3 spans 17 residues. In nucleotides, the CDR3 is TGTGCCAGCAGCTCTTATAGGGCGGGAAGCTCTGGAAACACCATATATTTT. This gives the protein CASSSYRAGSSGNTIYF.

The rearrangement links TRBV4-3 to TRBJ2-1, with 11 bases that match TRBD2. The CDR3 runs to 17 residues. V lost 3 bases, J lost 4 bases, and 8 bases stayed unmatched. Per the germline V gene, CDR1 is LGHNA and CDR2 is YSLEER. In nucleotides, the CDR3 is TGCGCCAGCAGCCAGCAATCCGGGACTAGCGGTTACAATGAGCAGTTCTTC. It yields the protein CASSQQSGTSGYNEQFF.

The chain is built from TRBV30 and TRBJ2-1; 7 positions match TRBD1. V trimming: 0 bases; J trimming: 7 bases; junction bases outside the gene matches: 3. The CDR3 is 13 amino acids. CDR1 is GTSNPN and CDR2 is SVGIG in the germline V gene (reference sequence). In DNA form, the CDR3 reads TGTGCCTGGAGTGTCACCAGGGGGAATGAGCAGTTCTTC. Translated, it gives CAWSVTRGNEQFF. The full variable domain, completed using reference TRBV30 and TRBJ2-1, is SQTIHQWPATLVQPVGSPLSLECTVEGTSNPNLYWYRQAAGRGLQLLFYSVGIGQISSEVPQNLSASRPQDRQFILSSKKLLLSDSGFYLCAWSVTRGNEQFFGPGTRLTVL.

The chain combines TRBV9 with TRBJ2-1, with 7 nucleotides matching TRBD2. Germline V gives CDR1 SGDLS, CDR2 YYNGEE. CDR3 size: 14 residues. J lost 5 bases, V lost 4 bases, and 6 bases had no gene match. The CDR3 bases are TGTGCCAGCAGCCGGGACTACCTAAACAATGAGCAGTTCTTC. Translated, it gives CASSRDYLNNEQFF.

The gene calls are TRBV7-9 and TRBJ1-6, with no clear D. Per the germline V gene, CDR1 is SEHNR and CDR2 is FQNEAQ (reference sequence). V dropped 7 bases and J dropped 4 bases, with 11 bases sitting between them. CDR3 length: 14 residues. The CDR3 DNA reads as TGTGCCAGCAAAAGAGACACATATAATTCACCCCTCCACTTT. This gives the protein CASKRDTYNSPLHF.

The V gene is TRBV19, the J gene TRBJ1-4; 9 bases are shared with TRBD1. There are 14 residues in the CDR3. Germline loops: CDR1 LNHDA, CDR2 SQIVND (reference sequence). V was clipped by 4 bases and J by 11 bases; unmatched bases: 8. In DNA, the CDR3 is TGTGCCAGTAGTACGTCCCGGGACAGGGAGAAACTGTTTTTT. Encoded protein: CASSTSRDREKLFF.

The genes are TRBV28 and TRBJ2-1; 12 nucleotides agree with TRBD2. CDR3 length equals 16 residues. Per the germline V gene, CDR1 is MDHEN and CDR2 is SYDVKM. J lost 0 bases, V lost 8 bases, and 5 bases had no gene match. The CDR3 reads CASRTSGAYSYNEQFF. CDR3 DNA sequence: TGTGCCAGCCGGACTAGCGGGGCTTACTCCTACAATGAGCAGTTCTTC.

The chain recombines TRBV18 with TRBJ2-7; maybe TRBD1 (6 bases). The CDR3 is 14 amino acids. Looked up from germline, CDR1 is KGHSH and CDR2 is LQKENI. Trimming shortened V by 2 bases and J by 4 bases, and 12 bases separated the two germline ends. The CDR3 region is CASSPAQGQYEQYF. CDR3 nucleotides: TGTGCCAGCTCACCAGCGCAGGGGCAATACGAGCAGTACTTC.

This chain links TRBV4-1 with TRBJ2-2; 7 bases map to TRBD2. The CDR3 length is 17 residues. The germline gives CDR1 MGHRA, CDR2 YSYEKL. Unmatched junction bases numbered 11, after V lost 3 bases and J lost 4 bases. The CDR3 here is CASSHRTEGLLTGELFF. DNA of the CDR3: TGCGCCAGCAGCCATCGGACGGAGGGACTACTCACCGGGGAGCTGTTTTTT.

This chain links TRBV7-2 with TRBJ1-1; 9 bases line up with TRBD1. The junction had 6 bases not matched to a gene; V was cut back by 5 bases and J by 5 bases. This CDR3 is built from 14 residues. Germline loops: CDR1 SGHTA, CDR2 FQGNSA. CDR3 nucleotide sequence: TGTGCCAGCAGCCAGGGGACAGGGAGAACTGAAGCTTTCTTT. This codes for CASSQGTGRTEAFF.